This record concerns one T cell receptor (beta chain) sequence. The target antigen is unknown. In germline, CDR1 is MNHEY, CDR2 SMNVEV (reference sequence). Trimming shortened V by 8 bases and J by 0 bases, and 14 bases separated the two germline ends. The CDR3 is made up of 14 amino acids. The data originate from a study of T cell responses to AZD1222 COVID-19 vaccine. Points from the study as a whole: At 160-218 and 743-854, vaccine-associated CD4 TCRs were dominant, and they spanned spike.

TCRdb's table, derived via immunoSEQ multiplex PCR, lists solely in-frame clones and lacks some. The sample records roughly 120,000 clones, around 87% being singletons. This sequence originates from an adult in good health. The chain employs TRBV27 and TRBJ2-7; tentatively, D is TRBD1 (5 bases). Material: peripheral blood, obtained on day 0 of AZD1222 vaccination. CDR3 nucleotide sequence: TGTGCCAGCCATACAGGTTACAACTCCTACGAGCAGTACTTC. This translates into CASHTGYNSYEQYF.